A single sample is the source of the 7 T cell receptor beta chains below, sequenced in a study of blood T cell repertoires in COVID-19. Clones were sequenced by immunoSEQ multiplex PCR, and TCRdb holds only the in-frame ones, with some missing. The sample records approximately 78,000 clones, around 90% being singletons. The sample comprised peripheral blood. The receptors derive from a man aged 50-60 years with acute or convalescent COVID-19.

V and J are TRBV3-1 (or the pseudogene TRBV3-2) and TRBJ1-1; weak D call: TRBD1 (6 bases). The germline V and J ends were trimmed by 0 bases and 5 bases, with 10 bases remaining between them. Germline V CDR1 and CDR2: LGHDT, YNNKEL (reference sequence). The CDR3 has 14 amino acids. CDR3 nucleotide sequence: TGTGCCAGCAGCCAAGAAACAGGGAATACTGAAGCTTTCTTT. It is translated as CASSQETGNTEAFF.

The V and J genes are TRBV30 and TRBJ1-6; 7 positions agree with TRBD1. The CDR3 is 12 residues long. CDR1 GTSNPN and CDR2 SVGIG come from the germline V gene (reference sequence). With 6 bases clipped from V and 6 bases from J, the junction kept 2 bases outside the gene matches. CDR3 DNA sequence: TGTGCCTGCGGACAGGTTAATTCACCCCTCCACTTT. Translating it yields CACGQVNSPLHF.

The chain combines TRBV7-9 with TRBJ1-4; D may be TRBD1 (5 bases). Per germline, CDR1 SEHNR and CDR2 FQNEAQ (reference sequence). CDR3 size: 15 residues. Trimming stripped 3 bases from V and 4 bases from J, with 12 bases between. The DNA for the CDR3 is TGTGCCAGCAGCTTGGTTGGCAGGGATAATGAAAAACTGTTTTTT. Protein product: CASSLVGRDNEKLFF.

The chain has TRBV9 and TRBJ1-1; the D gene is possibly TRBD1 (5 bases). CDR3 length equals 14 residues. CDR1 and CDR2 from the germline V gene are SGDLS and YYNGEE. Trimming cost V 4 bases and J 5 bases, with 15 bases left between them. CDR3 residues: CASSSVGGGTEAFF. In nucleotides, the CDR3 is TGTGCCAGCAGCTCGGTCGGGGGGGGAACTGAAGCTTTCTTT.

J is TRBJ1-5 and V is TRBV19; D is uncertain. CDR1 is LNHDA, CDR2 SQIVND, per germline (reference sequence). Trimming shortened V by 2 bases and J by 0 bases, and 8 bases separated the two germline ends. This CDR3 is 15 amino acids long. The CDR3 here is CASSINSLSNQPQHF. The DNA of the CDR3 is TGTGCCAGTAGTATAAACAGCCTTAGCAATCAGCCCCAGCATTTT.

The CDR3 loop reads CATEDRGETQYF. CDR3 nucleotide sequence: TGTGCCACTGAGGACAGGGGAGAGACCCAGTACTTC. V usage is TRBV19 and J usage is TRBJ2-5; TRBD1 agrees at 9 bases. Trimming cost V 10 bases and J 4 bases; bases outside gene matches: 4. CDR3 size: 12 residues. CDR1 LNHDA and CDR2 SQIVND come from the germline V gene (reference sequence). The whole variable domain, remainder taken from reference TRBV19 and TRBJ2-5, is DGGITQSPKYLFRKEGQNVTLSCEQNLNHDAMYWYRQDPGQGLRLIYYSQIVNDFQKGDIAEGYSVSREKKESFPLTVTSAQKNPTAFYLCATEDRGETQYFGPGTRLLVL.

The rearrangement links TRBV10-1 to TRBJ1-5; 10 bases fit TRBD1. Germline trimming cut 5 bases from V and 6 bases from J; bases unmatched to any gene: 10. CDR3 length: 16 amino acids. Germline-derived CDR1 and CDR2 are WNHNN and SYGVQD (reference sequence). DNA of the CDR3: TGCGCCAGCAGTAGTCCCGGGACAGGGGCTGCTCAGCCCCAGCATTTT. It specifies CASSSPGTGAAQPQHF.